These T cell receptor beta chains were read from a single sample in a study of blood T cell repertoires in COVID-19. Method: immunoSEQ multiplex PCR; TCRdb's copy keeps in-frame clones and lacks some. The sample carries under 100,000 clones, about 85% recorded once. The sample comprised peripheral blood. The receptor set was obtained from a woman aged 80 or over with COVID-19, enrolled during active disease. CDR3s include the opening cysteine and the closing phenylalanine or tryptophan. A D gene is named only where the DNA matches it firmly. Rows give clone size only sometimes, using once, few, many, or a class for an expanded clone.

>TRBV13|TRBJ1-3|-|-
TGTGCCAGCAGCCTCGAGGGGGAGTACTCTGGAAACACCATATATTTT
CASSLEGEYSGNTIYF
>TRBV7-2|TRBJ2-3|-|-
TGTGCCAGCAGCTTAGATGTAGCCACGGATACGCAGTATTTT
CASSLDVATDTQYF
>TRBV18|TRBJ2-7|TRBD1|-
TGTGCCAGCTCGGACAGGGTCGGCGAGCAGTACTTC
CASSDRVGEQYF
>TRBV10-2|TRBJ1-1|-|-
TGCGCCAGCAGTGAGAACGCGGAAAAAGCTTTCTTT
CASSENAEKAFF
>TRBV6-7|TRBJ2-3|TRBD2|-
TGTGCCAGCCAATTGCCCCGGGTCGTGCGGGGGGATTTT
CASQLPRVVRGDF
>TRBV7-3|TRBJ2-5|-|-
TGTGCCAGCAGCCCCGGGGTGGGAGGTGCCGAGACCCAGTACTTC
CASSPGVGGAETQYF
>TRBV4-2|TRBJ2-1|-|few
TGTGCCAGCAGCCAAGAGTGGGAGAGTTGGAATGAGCAGTTCTTC
CASSQEWESWNEQFF
>TRBV7-2|TRBJ2-5|-|-
TGTGCCAGCAGCTTATGGCGCCTCCGGGGAGAAGAGACCCAGTACTTC
CASSLWRLRGEETQYF
>TRBV7-3|TRBJ1-1|TRBD1|-
TGTGCCAGCAGCTTAATAGGGACAGGGGTAAATCGGAACACTGAAGCTTTCTTT
CASSLIGTGVNRNTEAFF
>TRBV2|TRBJ2-5|-|-
TGTGCCGGGGCGGAGCAGACCCAGTACTTC
CAGAEQTQYF
>TRBV10-3|TRBJ2-2|-|few
TGTGCCATCAGTGAGTCAGCCGCGCTGAACACCGGGGAGCTGTTTTTT
CAISESAALNTGELFF